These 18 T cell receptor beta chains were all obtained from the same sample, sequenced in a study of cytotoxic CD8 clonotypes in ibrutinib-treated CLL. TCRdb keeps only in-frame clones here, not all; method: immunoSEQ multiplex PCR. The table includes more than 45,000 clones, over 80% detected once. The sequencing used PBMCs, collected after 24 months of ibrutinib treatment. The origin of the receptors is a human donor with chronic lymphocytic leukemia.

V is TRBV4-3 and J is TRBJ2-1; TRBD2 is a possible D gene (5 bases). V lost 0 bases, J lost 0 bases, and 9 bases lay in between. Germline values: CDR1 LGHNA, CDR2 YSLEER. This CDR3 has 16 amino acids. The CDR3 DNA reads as TGCGCCAGCAGCCAAGATAGCGTCAGCTCCTACAATGAGCAGTTCTTC. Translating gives CASSQDSVSSYNEQFF.

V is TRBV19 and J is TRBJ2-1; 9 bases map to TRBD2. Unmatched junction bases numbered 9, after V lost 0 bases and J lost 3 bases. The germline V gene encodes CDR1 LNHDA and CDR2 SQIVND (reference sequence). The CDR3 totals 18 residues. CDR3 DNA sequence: TGTGCCAGTAGTATAGAATTTTCGGGACTAGCTATCTACAATGAGCAGTTCTTC. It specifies CASSIEFSGLAIYNEQFF.

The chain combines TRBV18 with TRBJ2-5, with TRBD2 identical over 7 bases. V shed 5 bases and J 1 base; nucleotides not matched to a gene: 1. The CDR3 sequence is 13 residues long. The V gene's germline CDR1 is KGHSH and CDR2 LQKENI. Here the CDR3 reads CASSTGGQETQYF. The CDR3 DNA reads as TGTGCCAGCTCAACGGGGGGCCAAGAGACCCAGTACTTC.

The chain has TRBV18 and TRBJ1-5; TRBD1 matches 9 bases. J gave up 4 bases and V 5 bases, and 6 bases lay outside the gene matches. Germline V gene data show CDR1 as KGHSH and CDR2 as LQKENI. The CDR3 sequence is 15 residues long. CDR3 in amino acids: CASSEGQGGNQPQHF. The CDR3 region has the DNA TGTGCCAGCTCAGAGGGACAGGGTGGTAATCAGCCCCAGCATTTT. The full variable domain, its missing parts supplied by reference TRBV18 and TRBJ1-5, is NAGVMQNPRHLVRRRGQEARLRCSPMKGHSHVYWYRQLPEEGLKFMVYLQKENIIDESGMPKERFSAEFPKEGPSILRIQQVVRGDSAAYFCASSEGQGGNQPQHFGDGTRLSIL.

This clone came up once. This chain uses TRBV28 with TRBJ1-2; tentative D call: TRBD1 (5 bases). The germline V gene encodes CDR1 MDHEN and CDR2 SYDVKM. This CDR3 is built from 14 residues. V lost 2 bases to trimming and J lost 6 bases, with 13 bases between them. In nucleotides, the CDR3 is TGTGCCAGCAGTTTACCCCCGGGGGGTAATGGCTACACCTTC. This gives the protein CASSLPPGGNGYTF.

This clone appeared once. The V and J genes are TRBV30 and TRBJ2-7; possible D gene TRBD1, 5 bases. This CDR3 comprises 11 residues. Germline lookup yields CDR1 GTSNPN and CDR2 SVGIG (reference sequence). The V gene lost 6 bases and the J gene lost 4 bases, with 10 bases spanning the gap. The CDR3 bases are TGTGCCTGTATGACAGCATACGAGCAGTACTTC. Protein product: CACMTAYEQYF.

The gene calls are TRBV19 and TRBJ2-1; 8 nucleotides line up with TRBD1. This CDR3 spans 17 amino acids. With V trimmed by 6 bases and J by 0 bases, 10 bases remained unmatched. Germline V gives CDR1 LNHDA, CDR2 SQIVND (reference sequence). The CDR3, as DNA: TGTGCCAGTAGCCGAAGGACAGGGCAGAGCTCCTACAATGAGCAGTTCTTC. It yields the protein CASSRRTGQSSYNEQFF.

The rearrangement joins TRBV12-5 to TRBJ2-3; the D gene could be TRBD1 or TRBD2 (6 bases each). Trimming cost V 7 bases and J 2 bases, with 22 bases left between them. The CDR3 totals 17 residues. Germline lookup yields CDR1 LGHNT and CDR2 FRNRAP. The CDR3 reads CASEGGGPTIYTDTQYF. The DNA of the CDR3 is TGTGCTAGTGAGGGGGGAGGACCCACAATTTACACAGATACGCAGTATTTT.

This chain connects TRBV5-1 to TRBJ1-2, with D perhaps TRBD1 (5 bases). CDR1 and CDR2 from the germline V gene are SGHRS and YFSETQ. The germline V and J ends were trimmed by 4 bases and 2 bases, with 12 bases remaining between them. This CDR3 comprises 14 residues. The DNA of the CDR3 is TGCGCCAGCAGCGGGACCCCAGACAACTATGGCTACACCTTC. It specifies CASSGTPDNYGYTF.

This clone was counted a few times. The CDR3 coding sequence is TGTGCCTGGAGTGTAAACCCCGGGTGGGTGAATGGCTACACCTTC. It codes for CAWSVNPGWVNGYTF. The chain combines TRBV30 with TRBJ1-2; D uncertain. CDR3 length: 15 residues. Per the germline V gene, CDR1 is GTSNPN and CDR2 is SVGIG (reference sequence). V was clipped by 0 bases and J by 6 bases, with 17 bases between them.

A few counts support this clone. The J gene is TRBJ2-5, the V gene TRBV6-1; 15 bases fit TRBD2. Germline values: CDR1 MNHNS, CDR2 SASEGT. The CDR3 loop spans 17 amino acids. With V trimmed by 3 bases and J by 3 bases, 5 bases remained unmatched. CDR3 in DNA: TGTGCCAGCAGTGATTCAGGACTAGCGGGAGGGAAAGAGACCCAGTACTTC. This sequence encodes CASSDSGLAGGKETQYF.

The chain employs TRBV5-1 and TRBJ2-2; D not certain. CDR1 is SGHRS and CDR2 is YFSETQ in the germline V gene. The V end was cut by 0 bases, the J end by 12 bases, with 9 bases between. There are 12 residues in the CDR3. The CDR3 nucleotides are TGCGCCAGCAGCTTGGACGGGCAAAAGCTGTTTTTT. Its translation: CASSLDGQKLFF.

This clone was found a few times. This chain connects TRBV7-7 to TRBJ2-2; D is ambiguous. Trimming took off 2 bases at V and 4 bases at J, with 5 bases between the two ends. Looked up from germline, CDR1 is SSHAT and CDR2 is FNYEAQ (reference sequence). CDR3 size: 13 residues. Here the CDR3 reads CASSLSGTGELFF. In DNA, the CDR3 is TGTGCCAGCAGCTTATCGGGCACCGGGGAGCTGTTTTTT.

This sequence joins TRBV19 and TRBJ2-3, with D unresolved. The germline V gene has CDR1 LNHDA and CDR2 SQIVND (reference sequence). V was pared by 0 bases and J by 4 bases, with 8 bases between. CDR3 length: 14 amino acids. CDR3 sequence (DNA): TGTGCCAGTAGTATAGACCATGCTCCAGATACGCAGTATTTT. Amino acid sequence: CASSIDHAPDTQYF.

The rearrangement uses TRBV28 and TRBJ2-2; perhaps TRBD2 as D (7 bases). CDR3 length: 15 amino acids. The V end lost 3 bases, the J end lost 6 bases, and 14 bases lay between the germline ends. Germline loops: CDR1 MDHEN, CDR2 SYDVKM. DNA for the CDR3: TGTGCCAGCAGTTTGTCGGGGGGCGCGTCCGGGGAGCTGTTTTTT. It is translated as CASSLSGGASGELFF.

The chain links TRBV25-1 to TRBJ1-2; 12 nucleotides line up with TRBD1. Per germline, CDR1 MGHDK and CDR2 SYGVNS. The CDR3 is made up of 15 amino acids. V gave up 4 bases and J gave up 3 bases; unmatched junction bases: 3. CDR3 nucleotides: TGTGCCAGCAGTGGCCGGGACAGGGGGCACTATGGCTACACCTTC. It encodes CASSGRDRGHYGYTF.

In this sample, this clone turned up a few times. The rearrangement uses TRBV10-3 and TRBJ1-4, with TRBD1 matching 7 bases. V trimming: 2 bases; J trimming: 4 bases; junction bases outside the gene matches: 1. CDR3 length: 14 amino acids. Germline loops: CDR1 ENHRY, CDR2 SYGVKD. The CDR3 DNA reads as TGTGCCATCAGTGAGGGACAGGTTAATGAAAAACTGTTTTTT. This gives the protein CAISEGQVNEKLFF.

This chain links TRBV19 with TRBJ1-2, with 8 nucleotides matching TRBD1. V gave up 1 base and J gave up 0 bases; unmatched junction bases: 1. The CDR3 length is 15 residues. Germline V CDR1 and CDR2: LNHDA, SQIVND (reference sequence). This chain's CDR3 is CASSIAGGSNYGYTF. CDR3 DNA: TGTGCCAGTAGTATAGCAGGGGGCTCTAACTATGGCTACACCTTC.